These T cell receptor beta chains were read from a single sample in a study of T cells after yellow fever vaccination. TCRdb processed the 5' RACE reads anew with MiXCR; each CDR3 protein has one entry. The sample consists of tens of thousands of distinct CDR3 sequences, around 7% of them appearing once. Specimen: CD8+ T cells sorted from PBMCs, collected less than 6 days after the first yellow fever vaccination. These receptors came from a man between 18 and 35 years old who received the YFV17D yellow fever vaccine. Both conserved end residues are part of each CDR3. Each record gives: V gene, D gene, J gene, CDR3 protein. D genes are given only for firm matches.

V: TRBV27
D: .
J: TRBJ2-7
CDR3: CASSLVGGREQYF

V: TRBV4-3
D: TRBD2
J: TRBJ2-3
CDR3: CASSQRLAGITDTQYF

V: TRBV12-3/TRBV12-4
D: .
J: TRBJ1-2
CDR3: CASSLLWVPGSREDGYTF

V: TRBV19
D: TRBD2
J: TRBJ2-1
CDR3: CASKSTSGGPSYNEQFF

V: TRBV5-1
D: .
J: TRBJ2-1
CDR3: CASSRDSYNEQFF

V: TRBV29-1
D: .
J: TRBJ2-2
CDR3: CSVDRLGTNTGELFF

V: TRBV7-2
D: .
J: TRBJ2-6
CDR3: CASSSSGANVLTF

V: TRBV29-1
D: TRBD1
J: TRBJ2-1
CDR3: CSAKRTGYNEQFF

V: TRBV13
D: TRBD1
J: TRBJ1-2
CDR3: CASSSGTAANYGYTF

V: TRBV20-1
D: .
J: TRBJ1-2
CDR3: CSALEYGYTF

V: TRBV3-1
D: TRBD1
J: TRBJ2-7
CDR3: CASSQGTGREQYF

V: TRBV28
D: TRBD1
J: TRBJ1-4
CDR3: CASSGTGVREKLFF

V: TRBV12-3/TRBV12-4
D: .
J: TRBJ2-1
CDR3: CASSLSRDDEQFF

V: TRBV7-3
D: TRBD1
J: TRBJ1-2
CDR3: CASSPGTGGADGYTF

V: TRBV13
D: .
J: TRBJ1-1
CDR3: CASSLTEADHTEAFF

V: TRBV6-5
D: TRBD1
J: TRBJ1-1
CDR3: CASSSDPDRADTEAFF

V: TRBV12-3/TRBV12-4
D: .
J: TRBJ1-4
CDR3: CASSLGGGNEKLFF

V: TRBV29-1
D: .
J: TRBJ2-7
CDR3: CSVGGPEPYEQYF

V: TRBV3-1
D: .
J: TRBJ1-2
CDR3: CASSHTGSANYGYTF